Detailed here is one T cell receptor beta chain. This sample is part of a study of OX40 agonist ivuxolimab in advanced cancers. Across the whole study: Of the participants, roughly 40% had some prior anti-PD-1, anti-PD-L1 or anti-CTLA-4 therapy, which was allowed.

The length of the CDR3 is 14 residues. V was pared by 4 bases and J by 5 bases, with 13 bases between. Germline loops: CDR1 SGHDT, CDR2 YYEEEE. Generated by immunoSEQ multiplex PCR, the TCRdb table keeps only in-frame clones and is missing some. The data hold about 91,000 clones, with around 87% observed a single time. The sequence came from an adult with an advanced solid tumor such as melanoma, head and neck, liver or kidney cancer. The sample consisted of CD4+ or CD8+ T cells sorted from blood, taken in a trial of the OX40 agonist ivuxolimab. The chain employs TRBV5-6 and TRBJ1-5; D is undetermined. CDR3 sequence reads: CASSPRSADQPQHF. The CDR3 DNA follows: TGTGCCAGCAGCCCTAGATCGGCGGATCAGCCCCAGCATTTT.